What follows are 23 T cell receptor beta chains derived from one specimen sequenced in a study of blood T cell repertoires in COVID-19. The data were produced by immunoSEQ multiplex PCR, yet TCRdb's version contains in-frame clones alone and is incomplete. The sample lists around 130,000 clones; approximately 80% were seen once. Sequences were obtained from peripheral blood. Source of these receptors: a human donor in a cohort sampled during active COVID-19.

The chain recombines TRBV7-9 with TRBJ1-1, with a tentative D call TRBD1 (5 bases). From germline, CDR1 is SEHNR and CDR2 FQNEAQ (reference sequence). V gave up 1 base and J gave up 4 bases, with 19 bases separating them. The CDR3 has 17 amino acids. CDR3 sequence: CASSLGAWQGWSTEAFF. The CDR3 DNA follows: TGTGCCAGCAGCTTAGGAGCTTGGCAGGGATGGTCCACTGAAGCTTTCTTT.

CDR3: CSASPTSGPQETQYF. Written as DNA, the CDR3 is TGCAGTGCTAGTCCCACTAGCGGGCCTCAAGAGACCCAGTACTTC. The chain joins TRBV20-1 to TRBJ2-5, with TRBD2 matching over 9 bases. The CDR3 runs to 15 residues. With V trimmed by 3 bases and J by 2 bases, 7 bases remained unmatched. Germline V lookup: CDR1 DFQATT, CDR2 SNEGSKA (reference sequence).

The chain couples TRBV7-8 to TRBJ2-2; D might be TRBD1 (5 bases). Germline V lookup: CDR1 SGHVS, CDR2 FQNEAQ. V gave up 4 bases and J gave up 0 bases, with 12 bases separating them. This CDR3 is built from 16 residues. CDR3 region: CASSSTVPSNTGELFF. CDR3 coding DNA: TGTGCCAGCAGCTCGACAGTGCCTTCGAACACCGGGGAGCTGTTTTTT.

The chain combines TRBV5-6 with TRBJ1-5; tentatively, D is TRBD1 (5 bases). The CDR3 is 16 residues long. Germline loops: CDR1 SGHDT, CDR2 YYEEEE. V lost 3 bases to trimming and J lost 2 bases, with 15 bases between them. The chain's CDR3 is CASSWGQGDGNQPQHF. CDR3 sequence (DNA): TGTGCCAGCAGCTGGGGCCAGGGTGATGGCAATCAGCCCCAGCATTTT.

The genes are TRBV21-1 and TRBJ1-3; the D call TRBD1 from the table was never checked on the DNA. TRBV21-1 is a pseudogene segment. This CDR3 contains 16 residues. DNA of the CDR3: TGTGCCAGCAGCAAATCCCGGACAGGCTCTGGAAACACCATATATTTT. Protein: CASSKSRTGSGNTIYF.

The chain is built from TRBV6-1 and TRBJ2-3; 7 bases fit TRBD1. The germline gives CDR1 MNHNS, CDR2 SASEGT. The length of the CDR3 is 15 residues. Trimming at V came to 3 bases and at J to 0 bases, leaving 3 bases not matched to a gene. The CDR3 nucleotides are TGTGCCAGCAGTGAGAGGGGGCCTAGCACAGATACGCAGTATTTT. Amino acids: CASSERGPSTDTQYF.

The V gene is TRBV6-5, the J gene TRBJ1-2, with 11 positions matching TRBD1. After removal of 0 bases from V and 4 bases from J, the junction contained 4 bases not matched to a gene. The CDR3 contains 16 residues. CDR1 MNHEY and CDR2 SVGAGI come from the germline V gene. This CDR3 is CASSYSSGTGGYGYTF. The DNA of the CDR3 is TGTGCCAGCAGTTACTCGAGCGGGACAGGGGGCTATGGCTACACCTTC.

The CDR3 DNA follows: TGTGCCAGCAGTGAAATGCAGGTCAACTATGGCTACACCTTC. This gives the protein CASSEMQVNYGYTF. The rearrangement uses TRBV2 and TRBJ1-2; D call uncertain. V shed 2 bases and J shed 2 bases, with 9 bases lying between them. Germline-derived CDR1 and CDR2 are SNHLY and FYNNEI. This CDR3 has 14 amino acids.

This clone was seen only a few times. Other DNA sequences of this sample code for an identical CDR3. The DNA for the CDR3 is TGTGCCAGCAGCGTCCTAGCGGGGGGGATCTACAATGAGCAGTTCTTC. Translation gives CASSVLAGGIYNEQFF. This chain connects TRBV9 to TRBJ2-1, with 12 nucleotides matching TRBD2. The CDR3 has 16 residues. The junction had 3 bases not matched to a gene; V was cut back by 2 bases and J by 3 bases. Germline V gives CDR1 SGDLS, CDR2 YYNGEE.

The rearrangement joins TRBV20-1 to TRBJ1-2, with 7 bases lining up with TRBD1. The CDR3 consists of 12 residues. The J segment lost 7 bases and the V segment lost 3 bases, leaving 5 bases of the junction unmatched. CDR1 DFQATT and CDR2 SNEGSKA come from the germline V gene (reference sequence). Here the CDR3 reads CSASRQGLGYTF. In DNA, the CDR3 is TGCAGTGCTAGTAGACAGGGACTTGGCTACACCTTC.

The DNA for the CDR3 is TGTGCCAGCAGCTTAAGCGGGGTTGGGGGGTACATTCAGTACTTC. Protein sequence: CASSLSGVGGYIQYF. J is TRBJ2-4 and V is TRBV9; 7 bases align to TRBD2. The CDR3 totals 15 residues. The V and J ends lost 4 bases and 8 bases, in that order; junction bases with no gene match: 12. Germline assignment: CDR1 SGDLS and CDR2 YYNGEE. Together with reference TRBV9 and TRBJ2-4, the CDR3 gives the full variable domain: DSGVTQTPKHLITATGQRVTLRCSPRSGDLSVYWYQQSLDQGLQFLIQYYNGEERAKGNILERFSAQQFPDLHSELNLSSLELGDSALYFCASSLSGVGGYIQYFGAGTRLSVL.

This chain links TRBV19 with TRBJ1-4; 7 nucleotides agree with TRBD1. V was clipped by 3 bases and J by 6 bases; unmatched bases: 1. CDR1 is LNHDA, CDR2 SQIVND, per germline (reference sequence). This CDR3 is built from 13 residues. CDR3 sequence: CASSMGQYEKLFF. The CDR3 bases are TGTGCCAGTAGTATGGGACAGTATGAAAAACTGTTTTTT.

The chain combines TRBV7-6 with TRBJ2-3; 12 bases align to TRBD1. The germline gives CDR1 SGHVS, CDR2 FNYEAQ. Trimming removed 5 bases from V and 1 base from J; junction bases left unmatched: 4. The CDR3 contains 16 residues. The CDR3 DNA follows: TGTGCCAGCAGCGTGGGGACAGGGGGCGGCACAGATACGCAGTATTTT. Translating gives CASSVGTGGGTDTQYF.

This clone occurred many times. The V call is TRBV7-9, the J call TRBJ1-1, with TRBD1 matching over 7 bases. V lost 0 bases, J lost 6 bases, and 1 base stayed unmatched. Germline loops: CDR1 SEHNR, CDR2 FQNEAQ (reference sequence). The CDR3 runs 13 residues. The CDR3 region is CASSLAGGPEAFF. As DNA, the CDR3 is TGTGCCAGCAGCTTAGCAGGGGGCCCTGAAGCTTTCTTT.

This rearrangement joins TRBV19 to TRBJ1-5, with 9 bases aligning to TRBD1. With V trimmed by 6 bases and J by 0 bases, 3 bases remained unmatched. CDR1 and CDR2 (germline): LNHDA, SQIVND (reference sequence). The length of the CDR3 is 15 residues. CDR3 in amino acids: CASRTGGNSNQPQHF. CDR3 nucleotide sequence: TGTGCCAGTAGGACAGGGGGGAATAGCAATCAGCCCCAGCATTTT.

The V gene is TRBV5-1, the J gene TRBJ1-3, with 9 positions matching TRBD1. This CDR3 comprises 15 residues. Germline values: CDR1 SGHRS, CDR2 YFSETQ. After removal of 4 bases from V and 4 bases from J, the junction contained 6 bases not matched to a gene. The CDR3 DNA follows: TGCGCCAGCAGCACGACAGGGGGAGAGGGAAACACCATATATTTT. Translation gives CASSTTGGEGNTIYF.

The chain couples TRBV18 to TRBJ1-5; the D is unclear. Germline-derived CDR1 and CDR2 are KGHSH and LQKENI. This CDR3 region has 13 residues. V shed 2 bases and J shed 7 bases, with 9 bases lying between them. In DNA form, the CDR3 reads TGTGCCAGCTCACCAGGGGAGAACCAGCCCCAGCATTTT. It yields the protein CASSPGENQPQHF.

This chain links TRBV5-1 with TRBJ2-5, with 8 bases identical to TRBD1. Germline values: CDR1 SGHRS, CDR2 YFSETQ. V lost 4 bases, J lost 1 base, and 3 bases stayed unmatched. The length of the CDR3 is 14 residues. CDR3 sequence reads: CASSTGTGQETQYF. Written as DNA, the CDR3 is TGCGCCAGCAGCACCGGGACAGGCCAAGAGACCCAGTACTTC. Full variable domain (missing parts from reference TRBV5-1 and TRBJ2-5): KAGVTQTPRYLIKTRGQQVTLSCSPISGHRSVSWYQQTPGQGLQFLFEYFSETQRNKGNFPGRFSGRQFSNSRSEMNVSTLELGDSALYLCASSTGTGQETQYFGPGTRLLVL.

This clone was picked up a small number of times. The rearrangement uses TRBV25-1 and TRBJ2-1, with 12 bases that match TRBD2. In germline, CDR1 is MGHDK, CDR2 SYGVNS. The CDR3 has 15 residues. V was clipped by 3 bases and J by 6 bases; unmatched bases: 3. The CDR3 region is CASSDPSGGANEQFF. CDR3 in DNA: TGTGCCAGCAGTGACCCTAGCGGGGGGGCCAATGAGCAGTTCTTC.

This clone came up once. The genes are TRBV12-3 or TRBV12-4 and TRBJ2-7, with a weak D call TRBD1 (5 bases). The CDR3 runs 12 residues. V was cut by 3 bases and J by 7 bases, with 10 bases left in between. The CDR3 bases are TGTGCCAGCAGTTTCGGTACAGGTGAGCAGTACTTC. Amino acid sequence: CASSFGTGEQYF.

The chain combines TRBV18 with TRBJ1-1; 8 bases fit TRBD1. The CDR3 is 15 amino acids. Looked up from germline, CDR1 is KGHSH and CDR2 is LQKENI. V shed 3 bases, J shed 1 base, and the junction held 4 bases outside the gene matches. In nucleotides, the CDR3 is TGTGCCAGCTCACCCCAGGGGGCGAGGAACACTGAAGCTTTCTTT. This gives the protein CASSPQGARNTEAFF.

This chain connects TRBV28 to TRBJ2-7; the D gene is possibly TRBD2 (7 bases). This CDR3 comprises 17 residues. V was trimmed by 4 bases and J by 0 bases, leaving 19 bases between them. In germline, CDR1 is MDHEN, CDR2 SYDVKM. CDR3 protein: CASSSWTAGPSSYEQYF. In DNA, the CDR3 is TGTGCCAGCAGTTCGTGGACAGCGGGGCCCAGCTCCTACGAGCAGTACTTC.

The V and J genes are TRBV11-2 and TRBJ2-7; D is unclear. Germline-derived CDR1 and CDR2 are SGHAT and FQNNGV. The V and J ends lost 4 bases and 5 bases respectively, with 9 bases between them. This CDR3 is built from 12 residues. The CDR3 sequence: CASSSLYNEQYF. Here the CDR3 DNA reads TGTGCCAGCAGCTCCCTGTATAACGAGCAGTACTTC.